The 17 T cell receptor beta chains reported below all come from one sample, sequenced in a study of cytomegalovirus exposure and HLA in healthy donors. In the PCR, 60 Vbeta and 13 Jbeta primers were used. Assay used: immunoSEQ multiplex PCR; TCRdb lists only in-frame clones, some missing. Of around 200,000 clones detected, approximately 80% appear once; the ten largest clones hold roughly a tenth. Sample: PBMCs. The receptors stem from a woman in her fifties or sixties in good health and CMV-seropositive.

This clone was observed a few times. CDR3 bases: TGCGCCAGCAGCTTGGCCAGGGCGAGCTCCTACAATGAGCAGTTCTTC. This encodes CASSLARASSYNEQFF. The chain carries TRBV5-1 and TRBJ2-1; perhaps TRBD1 as D (5 bases). This CDR3 has 16 amino acids. V was cut by 0 bases and J by 0 bases, with 10 bases left in between. Per germline, CDR1 SGHRS and CDR2 YFSETQ.

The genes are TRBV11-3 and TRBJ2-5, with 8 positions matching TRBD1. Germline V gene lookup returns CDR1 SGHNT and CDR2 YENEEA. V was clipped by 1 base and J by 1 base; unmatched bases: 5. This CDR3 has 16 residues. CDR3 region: CASSLGDRTVQETQYF. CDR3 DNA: TGTGCCAGCAGCTTAGGGGACAGGACGGTCCAAGAGACCCAGTACTTC.

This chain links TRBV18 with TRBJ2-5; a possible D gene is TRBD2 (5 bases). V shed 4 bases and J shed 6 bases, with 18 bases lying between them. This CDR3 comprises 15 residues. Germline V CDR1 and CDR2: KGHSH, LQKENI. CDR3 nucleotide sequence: TGTGCCAGCTCACTAACATACGGGGTGGAGAAGACCCAGTACTTC. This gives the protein CASSLTYGVEKTQYF.

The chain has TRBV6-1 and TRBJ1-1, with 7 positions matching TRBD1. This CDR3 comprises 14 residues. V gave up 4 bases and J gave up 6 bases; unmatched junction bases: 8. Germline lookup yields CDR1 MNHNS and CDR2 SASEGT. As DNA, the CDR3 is TGTGCCAGCAGTGGCAGGGGGTTAAGCGCTGAAGCTTTCTTT. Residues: CASSGRGLSAEAFF.

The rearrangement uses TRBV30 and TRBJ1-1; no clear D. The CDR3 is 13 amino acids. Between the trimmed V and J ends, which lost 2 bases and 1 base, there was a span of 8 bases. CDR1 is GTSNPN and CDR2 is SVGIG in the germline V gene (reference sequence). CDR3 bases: TGTGCCTGGAGTAAAGTTAGGAACACTGAAGCTTTCTTT. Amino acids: CAWSKVRNTEAFF. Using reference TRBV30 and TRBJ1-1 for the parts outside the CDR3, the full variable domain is SQTIHQWPATLVQPVGSPLSLECTVEGTSNPNLYWYRQAAGRGLQLLFYSVGIGQISSEVPQNLSASRPQDRQFILSSKKLLLSDSGFYLCAWSKVRNTEAFFGQGTRLTVV.

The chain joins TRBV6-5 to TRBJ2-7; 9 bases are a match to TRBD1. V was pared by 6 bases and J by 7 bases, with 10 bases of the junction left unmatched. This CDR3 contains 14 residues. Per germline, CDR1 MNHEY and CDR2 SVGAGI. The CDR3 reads CASRPGQGRGEQYF. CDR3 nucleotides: TGTGCCAGCAGACCGGGACAGGGACGCGGGGAGCAGTACTTC.

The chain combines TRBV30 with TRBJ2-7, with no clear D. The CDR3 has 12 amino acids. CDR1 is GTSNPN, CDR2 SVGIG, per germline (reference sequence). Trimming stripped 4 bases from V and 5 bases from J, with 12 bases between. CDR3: CAWTGNSHEQYF. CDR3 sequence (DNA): TGTGCCTGGACGGGTAATAGCCACGAGCAGTACTTC.

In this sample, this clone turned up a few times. In DNA, the CDR3 is TGCGCCAGCAGCCAAGAGGAAAGGACAGGCTTATATGGCTACACCTTC. This sequence encodes CASSQEERTGLYGYTF. The chain joins TRBV4-3 to TRBJ1-2, with TRBD1 matching over 7 bases. Trimming removed 0 bases from V and 5 bases from J; junction bases left unmatched: 9. Germline lookup yields CDR1 LGHNA and CDR2 YSLEER. The CDR3 sequence is 16 residues long.

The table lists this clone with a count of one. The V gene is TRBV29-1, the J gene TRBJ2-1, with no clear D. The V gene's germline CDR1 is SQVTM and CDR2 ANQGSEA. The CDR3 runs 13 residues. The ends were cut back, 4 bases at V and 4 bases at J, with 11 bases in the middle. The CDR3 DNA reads TGCAGCGTTGGGGCAGCCAGATACAATGAGCAGTTCTTC. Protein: CSVGAARYNEQFF.

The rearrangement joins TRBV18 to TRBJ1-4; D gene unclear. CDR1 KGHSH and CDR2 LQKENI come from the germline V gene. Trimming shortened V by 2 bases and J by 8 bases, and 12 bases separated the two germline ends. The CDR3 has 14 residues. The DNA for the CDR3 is TGTGCCAGCTCACCAGTGACTCTTACGGAAAAACTGTTTTTT. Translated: CASSPVTLTEKLFF.

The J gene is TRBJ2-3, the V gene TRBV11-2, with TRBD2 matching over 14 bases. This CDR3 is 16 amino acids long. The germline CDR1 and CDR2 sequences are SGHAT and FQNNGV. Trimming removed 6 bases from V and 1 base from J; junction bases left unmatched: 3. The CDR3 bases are TGTGCCAGCAGTCCGGGACTAGCGGGGGGCACAGATACGCAGTATTTT. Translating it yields CASSPGLAGGTDTQYF.

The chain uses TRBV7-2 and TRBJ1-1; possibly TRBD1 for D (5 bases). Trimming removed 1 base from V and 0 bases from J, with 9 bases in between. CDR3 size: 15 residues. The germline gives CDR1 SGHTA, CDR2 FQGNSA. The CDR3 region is CASSLEGDMNTEAFF. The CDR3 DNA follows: TGTGCCAGCAGCTTAGAAGGGGATATGAACACTGAAGCTTTCTTT.

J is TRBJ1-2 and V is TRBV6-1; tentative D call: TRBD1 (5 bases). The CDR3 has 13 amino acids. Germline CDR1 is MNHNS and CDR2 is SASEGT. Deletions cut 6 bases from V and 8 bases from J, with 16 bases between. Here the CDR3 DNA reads TGTGCCAGCAGCCTATCGGGGGTCGGGGGCTACACCTTC. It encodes CASSLSGVGGYTF.

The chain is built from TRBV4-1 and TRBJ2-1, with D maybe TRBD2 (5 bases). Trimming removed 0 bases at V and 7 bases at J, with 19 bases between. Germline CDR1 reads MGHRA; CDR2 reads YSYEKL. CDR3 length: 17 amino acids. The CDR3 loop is CASSQDRRRDSGNEQFF. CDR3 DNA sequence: TGCGCCAGCAGCCAAGATCGGCGAAGGGATTCGGGGAATGAGCAGTTCTTC.

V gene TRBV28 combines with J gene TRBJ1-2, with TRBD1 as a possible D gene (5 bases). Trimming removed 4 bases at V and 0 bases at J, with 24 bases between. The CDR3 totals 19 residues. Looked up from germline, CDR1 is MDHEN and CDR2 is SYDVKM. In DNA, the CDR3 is TGTGCCAGCAGTTCATTCCTCGTCGAACGGCAGGGAACTAACTATGGCTACACCTTC. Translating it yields CASSSFLVERQGTNYGYTF.

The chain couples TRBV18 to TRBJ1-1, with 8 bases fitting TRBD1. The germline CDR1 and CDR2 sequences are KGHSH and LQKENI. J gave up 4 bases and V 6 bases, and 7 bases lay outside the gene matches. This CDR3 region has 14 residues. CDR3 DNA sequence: TGTGCCAGCTCGTCAGGGGGCGCGAGCACTGAAGCTTTCTTT. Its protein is CASSSGGASTEAFF.

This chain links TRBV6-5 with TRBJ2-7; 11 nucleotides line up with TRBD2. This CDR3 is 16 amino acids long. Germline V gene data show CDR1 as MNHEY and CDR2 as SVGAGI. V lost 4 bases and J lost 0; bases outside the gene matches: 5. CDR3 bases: TGTGCCAGCAGTTGGCTAGCGGGGGGCGACTCCTACGAGCAGTACTTC. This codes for CASSWLAGGDSYEQYF.